The source of this T cell receptor beta chain is a study of blood T cell repertoires in COVID-19. Produced via immunoSEQ multiplex PCR; TCRdb's table is partial and in-frame only. The repertoire holds approximately 180,000 clones, with roughly 90% as singletons. Grouping used clinical history reported by participants in a survey and questionnaire. CDR1 and CDR2 from the germline V gene are LNHNV and YYDKDF (reference sequence). CDR3 length: 16 amino acids. V was cut by 3 bases and J by 4 bases, with 16 bases left in between. Material: PBMCs or T cells enriched from blood (not recorded which). The chain combines TRBV15 with TRBJ2-1, with a tentative D call TRBD1 (6 bases). The TCR comes from a human donor with acute COVID-19. The donor label of this sample is uncertain. The chain's CDR3 is CATSRVSRGAYNEQFF. The CDR3 DNA is TGTGCCACCAGCAGGGTTTCCAGGGGAGCATACAATGAGCAGTTCTTC.